This paragraph reports one T cell receptor beta chain. The antigen is unknown. These data come from a study of OX40 agonist ivuxolimab in advanced cancers. Study-wide background: Ivuxolimab is a fully human IgG2 antibody that activates OX40 (CD134). General study results and limits: On average, CD8+ T cells had more expanded clones than CD4+.

The repertoire was sequenced with immunoSEQ multiplex PCR; TCRdb's copy has only in-frame clones and lacks some. Of tens of thousands of clones listed, approximately 89% are singletons. This CDR3 contains 14 residues. V lost 4 bases and J 6 bases, leaving 15 bases between the germline ends. Germline V gene sequence: CDR1 SGHRS, CDR2 YFSETQ. The chain combines TRBV5-1 with TRBJ2-3, with D possibly TRBD2 on 6 matching bases. Sequencing used CD4+ or CD8+ T cells sorted from blood, obtained in a trial of the OX40 agonist ivuxolimab. The receptor comes from an adult with an advanced solid tumor such as melanoma, head and neck, liver or kidney cancer. The CDR3 DNA reads TGCGCCAGCAGCCTCGAGACTAGGGCGGATACGCAGTATTTT. Translated, it gives CASSLETRADTQYF.